These 8 T cell receptor beta chains originate from one sample sequenced in a study of blood T cell repertoires in COVID-19. The table came from immunoSEQ multiplex PCR; TCRdb's copy has only in-frame clones and leaves some out. The table has under 350,000 clones, about nine tenths seen once; the top ten hold roughly 4.5%. The sample consisted of PBMCs or T cells enriched from blood (not recorded which). All receptors derive from a man aged 25-45 years who had recovered from COVID-19.

The V and J genes are TRBV24-1 and TRBJ2-6; TRBD1 aligns across 7 bases. V shed 3 bases and J 5 bases; nucleotides not matched to a gene: 6. Germline lookup yields CDR1 KGHDR and CDR2 SFDVKD. The CDR3 runs to 16 residues. The CDR3 protein is CATSDDRENWANVLTF. The CDR3 bases are TGTGCCACCAGTGATGACAGGGAGAACTGGGCCAACGTCCTGACTTTC.

The rearrangement uses TRBV7-8 and TRBJ1-6, with 10 bases identical to TRBD1. This CDR3 is built from 15 residues. Unmatched junction bases numbered 6, after V lost 2 bases and J lost 11 bases. Germline lookup yields CDR1 SGHVS and CDR2 FQNEAQ. The CDR3 is CASSLSGTGAAPLHF. DNA for the CDR3: TGTGCCAGCAGCTTATCAGGGACAGGGGCAGCACCCCTCCACTTT.

CDR3 bases: TGTGCCAGCAGACAGGGGGCGCGTGCAGAGACCCAGTACTTC. It codes for CASRQGARAETQYF. The J gene is TRBJ2-5, the V gene TRBV6-5, with 9 bases that match TRBD1. V was clipped by 6 bases and J by 4 bases; unmatched bases: 6. The CDR3 has 14 residues. Per germline, CDR1 MNHEY and CDR2 SVGAGI.

This chain joins TRBV11-2 and TRBJ2-6; a possible D gene is TRBD1 (7 bases). The V end was cut by 5 bases, the J end by 0 bases, with 14 bases between. The CDR3 totals 17 residues. CDR1 is SGHAT, CDR2 FQNNGV, per germline. The CDR3 DNA reads as TGTGCCAGCAGCCGGAGGGACAGCAACTCTGGGGCCAACGTCCTGACTTTC. It encodes CASSRRDSNSGANVLTF.

The V call is TRBV4-1, the J call TRBJ2-2; 12 positions match TRBD2. V shed 6 bases and J 7 bases; nucleotides not matched to a gene: 15. Germline lookup yields CDR1 MGHRA and CDR2 YSYEKL. The CDR3 sequence is 18 residues long. DNA of the CDR3: TGCGCCAGCAGGGGGTACAAGCGGACTAGCGGGGTCGGCGGGGAGCTGTTTTTT. Translating it yields CASRGYKRTSGVGGELFF.

The chain combines TRBV15 with TRBJ2-1; D call uncertain. The CDR3 loop spans 11 amino acids. Germline V lookup: CDR1 LNHNV, CDR2 YYDKDF (reference sequence). The V end lost 8 bases, the J end lost 8 bases, and 10 bases lay between the germline ends. The CDR3 nucleotides are TGTGCCACCGCTCTAACGGATGAGCAGTTCTTC. As protein: CATALTDEQFF.

Notes on this clone: Other DNA sequences in the sample encode the same CDR3. The V call is TRBV18, the J call TRBJ2-7; 10 bases are shared with TRBD1. This CDR3 has 14 residues. Germline CDR1 is KGHSH and CDR2 is LQKENI. Trimming took 2 bases from V and 2 from J; bases not matched to a gene: 0. In DNA, the CDR3 is TGTGCCAGCTCACCAGGGACAGGGGCCTACGAGCAGTACTTC. Translated, it gives CASSPGTGAYEQYF.

V usage is TRBV7-9 and J usage is TRBJ2-7; 8 nucleotides align to TRBD1. This CDR3 is 15 amino acids long. The J segment lost 2 bases and the V segment lost 1 base, leaving 4 bases of the junction unmatched. Germline V gene lookup returns CDR1 SEHNR and CDR2 FQNEAQ (reference sequence). The CDR3 coding sequence is TGTGCCAGCAGCTTAGTCGGCAGGGGGCCCTACGAGCAGTACTTC. It encodes CASSLVGRGPYEQYF.